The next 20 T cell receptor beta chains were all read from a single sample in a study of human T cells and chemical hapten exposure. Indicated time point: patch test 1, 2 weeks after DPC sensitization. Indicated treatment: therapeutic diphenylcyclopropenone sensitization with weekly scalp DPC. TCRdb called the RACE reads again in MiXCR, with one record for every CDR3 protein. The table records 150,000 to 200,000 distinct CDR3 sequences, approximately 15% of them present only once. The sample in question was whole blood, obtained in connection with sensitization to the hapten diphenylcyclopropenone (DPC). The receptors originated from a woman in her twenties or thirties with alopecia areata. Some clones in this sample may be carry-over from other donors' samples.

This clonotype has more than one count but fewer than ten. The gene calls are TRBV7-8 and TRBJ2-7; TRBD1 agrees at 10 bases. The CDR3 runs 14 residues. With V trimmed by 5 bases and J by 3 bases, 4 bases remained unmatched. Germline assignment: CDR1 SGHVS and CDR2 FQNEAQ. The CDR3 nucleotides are TGTGCCAGCAGCCCGGGACAGGGGAACTACGAGCAGTACTTC. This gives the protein CASSPGQGNYEQYF.

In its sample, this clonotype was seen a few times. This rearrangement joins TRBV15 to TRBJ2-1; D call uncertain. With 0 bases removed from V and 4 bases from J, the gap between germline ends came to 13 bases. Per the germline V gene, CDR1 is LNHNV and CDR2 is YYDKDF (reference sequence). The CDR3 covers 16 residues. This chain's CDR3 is CATSRDPADPYNEQFF. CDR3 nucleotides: TGTGCCACCAGCAGAGATCCGGCGGACCCTTACAATGAGCAGTTCTTC.

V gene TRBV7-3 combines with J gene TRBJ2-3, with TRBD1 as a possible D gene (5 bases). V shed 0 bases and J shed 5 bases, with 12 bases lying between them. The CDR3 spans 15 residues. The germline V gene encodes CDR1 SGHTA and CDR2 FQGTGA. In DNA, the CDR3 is TGTGCCAGCAGCTTAACGGGGAATAGGGGAGATACGCAGTATTTT. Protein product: CASSLTGNRGDTQYF.

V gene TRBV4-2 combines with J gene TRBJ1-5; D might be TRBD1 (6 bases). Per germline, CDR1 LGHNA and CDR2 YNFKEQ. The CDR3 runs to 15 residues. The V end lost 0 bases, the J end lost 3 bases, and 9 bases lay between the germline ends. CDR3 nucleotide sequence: TGTGCCAGCAGCCAAGAATCAGGGGACAATCAGCCCCAGCATTTT. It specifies CASSQESGDNQPQHF.

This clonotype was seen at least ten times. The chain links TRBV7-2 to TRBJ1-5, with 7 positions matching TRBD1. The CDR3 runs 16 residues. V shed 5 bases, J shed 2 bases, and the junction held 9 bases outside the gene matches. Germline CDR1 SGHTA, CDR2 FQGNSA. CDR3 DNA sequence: TGTGCCAGCAGCGCCGGGACAGCCCGTCGCAATCAGCCCCAGCATTTT. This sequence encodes CASSAGTARRNQPQHF.

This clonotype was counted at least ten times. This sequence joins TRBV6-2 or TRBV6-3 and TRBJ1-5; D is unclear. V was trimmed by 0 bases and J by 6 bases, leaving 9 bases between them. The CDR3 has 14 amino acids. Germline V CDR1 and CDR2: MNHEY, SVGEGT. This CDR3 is CASSYSHGPQPQHF. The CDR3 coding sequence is TGTGCCAGCAGTTACTCGCACGGGCCTCAGCCCCAGCATTTT.

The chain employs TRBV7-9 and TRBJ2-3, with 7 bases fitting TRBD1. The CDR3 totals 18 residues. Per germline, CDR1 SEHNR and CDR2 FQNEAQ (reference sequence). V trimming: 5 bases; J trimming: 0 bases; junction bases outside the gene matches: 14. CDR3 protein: CASSPTGAGSSSTDTQYF. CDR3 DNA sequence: TGTGCCAGCAGCCCAACAGGGGCAGGGTCGTCTAGCACAGATACGCAGTATTTT. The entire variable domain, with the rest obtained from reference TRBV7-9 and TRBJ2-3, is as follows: DTGVSQNPRHKITKRGQNVTFRCDPISEHNRLYWYRQTLGQGPEFLTYFQNEAQLEKSRLLSDRFSAERPKGSFSTLEIQRTEQGDSAMYLCASSPTGAGSSSTDTQYFGPGTRLTVL.

In nucleotides, the CDR3 is TGTGCCAGCTCACCCCGTGTGGGGCAGGGAGGAGATACGCAGTATTTT. It is translated as CASSPRVGQGGDTQYF. This rearrangement joins TRBV18 to TRBJ2-3; TRBD2 might be the D (6 bases). The CDR3 is 16 residues long. Trimming shortened V by 3 bases and J by 5 bases, and 18 bases separated the two germline ends. Germline CDR1 is KGHSH and CDR2 is LQKENI.

CDR3 coding DNA: TGTGCCAGCAGCTTCCCCTCGCGACTAGCGGGGATGGGCTCCTACAATGAGCAGTTCTTC. This sequence encodes CASSFPSRLAGMGSYNEQFF. V gene TRBV11-3 combines with J gene TRBJ2-1, with 11 bases lining up with TRBD2. This CDR3 contains 20 residues. The germline gives CDR1 SGHNT, CDR2 YENEEA. Losses at the gene ends were 3 bases for V and 0 bases for J; bases not matched to a gene: 13.

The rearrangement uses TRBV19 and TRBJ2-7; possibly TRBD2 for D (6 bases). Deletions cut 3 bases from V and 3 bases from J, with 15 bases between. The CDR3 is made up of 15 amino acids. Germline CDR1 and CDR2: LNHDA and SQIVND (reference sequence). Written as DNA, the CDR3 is TGTGCCAGTAGTATCAGGCAGGGCGGGGTCTACGAGCAGTACTTC. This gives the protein CASSIRQGGVYEQYF.

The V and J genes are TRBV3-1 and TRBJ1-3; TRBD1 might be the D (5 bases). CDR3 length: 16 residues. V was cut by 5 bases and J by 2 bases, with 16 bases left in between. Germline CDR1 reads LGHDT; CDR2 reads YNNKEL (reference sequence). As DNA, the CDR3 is TGTGCCAGCAGCTCTCCCTTCGCGGGGCCTGGAAACACCATATATTTT. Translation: CASSSPFAGPGNTIYF.

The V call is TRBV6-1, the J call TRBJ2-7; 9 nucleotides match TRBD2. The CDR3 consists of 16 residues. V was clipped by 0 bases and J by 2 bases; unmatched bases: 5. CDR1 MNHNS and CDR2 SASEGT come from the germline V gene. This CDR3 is CASSEARLAGTYEQYF. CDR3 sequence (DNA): TGTGCCAGCAGTGAAGCGAGGCTAGCGGGAACCTACGAGCAGTACTTC.

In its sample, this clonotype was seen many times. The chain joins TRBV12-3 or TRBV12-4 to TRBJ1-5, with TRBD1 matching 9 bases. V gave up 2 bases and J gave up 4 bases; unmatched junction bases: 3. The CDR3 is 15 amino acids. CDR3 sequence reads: CASSLRQGVNQPQHF. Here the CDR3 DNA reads TGTGCCAGCAGTTTAAGACAGGGGGTAAATCAGCCCCAGCATTTT.

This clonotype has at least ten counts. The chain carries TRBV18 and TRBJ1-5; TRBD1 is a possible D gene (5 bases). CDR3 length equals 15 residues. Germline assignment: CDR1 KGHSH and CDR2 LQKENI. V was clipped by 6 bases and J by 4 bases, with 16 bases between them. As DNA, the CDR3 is TGTGCCAGCTCGGAGCAGGGTAGAAGGAATCAGCCCCAGCATTTT. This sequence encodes CASSEQGRRNQPQHF.

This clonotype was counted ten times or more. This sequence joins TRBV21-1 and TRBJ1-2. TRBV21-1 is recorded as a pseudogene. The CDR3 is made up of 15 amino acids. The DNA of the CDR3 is TGTGCCAGCAGCAAAGCCGACAAAAAGAACTATGGCTACACCTTC. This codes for CASSKADKKNYGYTF.

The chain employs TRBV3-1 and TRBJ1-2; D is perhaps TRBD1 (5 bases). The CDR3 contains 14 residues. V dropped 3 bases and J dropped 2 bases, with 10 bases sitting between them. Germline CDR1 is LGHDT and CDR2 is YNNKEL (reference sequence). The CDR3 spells CASSHGTSNYGYTF. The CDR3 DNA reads TGTGCCAGCAGCCATGGGACTTCAAACTATGGCTACACCTTC.

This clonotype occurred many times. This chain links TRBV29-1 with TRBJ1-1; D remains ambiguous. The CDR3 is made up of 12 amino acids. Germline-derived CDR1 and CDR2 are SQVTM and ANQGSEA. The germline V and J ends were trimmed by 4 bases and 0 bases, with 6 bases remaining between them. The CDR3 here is CSVGLLNTEAFF. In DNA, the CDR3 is TGCAGCGTTGGTCTGCTGAACACTGAAGCTTTCTTT.

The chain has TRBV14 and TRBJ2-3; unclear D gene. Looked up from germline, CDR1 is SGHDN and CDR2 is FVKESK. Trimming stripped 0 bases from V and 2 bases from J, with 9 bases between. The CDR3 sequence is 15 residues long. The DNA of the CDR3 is TGTGCCAGCAGCCAAGATGTGAGGCCCACAGATACGCAGTATTTT. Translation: CASSQDVRPTDTQYF.

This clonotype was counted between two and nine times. The DNA for the CDR3 is TGTGCCAGCAGCTTAGGAGGGACAGGACTACAAGAGACCCAGTACTTC. Amino acid sequence: CASSLGGTGLQETQYF. The chain joins TRBV7-9 to TRBJ2-5; TRBD1 matches at 8 bases. Per germline, CDR1 SEHNR and CDR2 FQNEAQ (reference sequence). Losses at the gene ends were 1 base for V and 2 bases for J; bases not matched to a gene: 6. This CDR3 spans 16 amino acids.

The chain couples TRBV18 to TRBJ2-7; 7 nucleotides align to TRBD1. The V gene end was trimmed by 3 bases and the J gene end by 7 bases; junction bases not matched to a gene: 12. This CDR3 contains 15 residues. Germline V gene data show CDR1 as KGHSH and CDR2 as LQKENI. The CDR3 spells CASSPREGGLEEQYF. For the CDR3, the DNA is TGTGCCAGCTCACCTCGGGAAGGGGGCCTAGAGGAGCAGTACTTC.